What follows are 21 T cell receptor beta chains derived from one specimen sequenced in a study of identical twins. One entry per CDR3 protein results from TCRdb running MiXCR on the 5' RACE reads. The sample yields just under 650,000 distinct CDR3 sequences, 7.1% seen once. The data also belong to a second study, concerning yellow fever vaccine responses in identical twins.

Specimen: PBMCs. These receptors came from a woman under 30 in good health.

The chain recombines TRBV18 with TRBJ2-3, with D hard to call. The CDR3 contains 13 residues. Per the germline V gene, CDR1 is KGHSH and CDR2 is LQKENI. V gave up 1 base and J gave up 2 bases, with 4 bases separating them. The CDR3 protein is CASSPLITDTQYF. CDR3 DNA sequence: TGTGCCAGCTCACCACTGATCACAGATACGCAGTATTTT.

This clonotype occurred a few times. V usage is TRBV6-5 and J usage is TRBJ2-5; D possibly uses TRBD1 or TRBD2 (5 bases each). CDR1 and CDR2 from the germline V gene are MNHEY and SVGAGI. V was pared by 2 bases and J by 5 bases, with 15 bases between. The CDR3 spans 15 residues. The CDR3 loop is CASSYTGPRTETQYF. CDR3 DNA: TGTGCCAGCAGTTACACGGGACCGCGGACGGAGACCCAGTACTTC.

The chain combines TRBV12-3 or TRBV12-4 with TRBJ2-3, with D tentatively TRBD1 or TRBD2 (5 bases each). The V and J ends lost 7 bases and 0 bases respectively, with 11 bases between them. The CDR3 has 14 amino acids. CDR3 DNA sequence: TGTGCCAGCACTGGGGGACCTAGCACAGATACGCAGTATTTT. Amino acids: CASTGGPSTDTQYF.

The CDR3 loop is CASYFGGRNEQYF. The DNA of the CDR3 is TGTGCCAGCTACTTTGGGGGAAGGAACGAGCAGTACTTC. The V gene is TRBV28, the J gene TRBJ2-7, with D perhaps being TRBD1 or TRBD2 (5 bases each). This CDR3 has 13 amino acids. The V and J ends lost 8 bases and 5 bases respectively, with 16 bases between them. Germline V gene data show CDR1 as MDHEN and CDR2 as SYDVKM.

This clonotype was found a few times. The chain couples TRBV27 to TRBJ2-6; no firm D call. The germline CDR1 and CDR2 sequences are MNHEY and SMNVEV (reference sequence). Trimming removed 8 bases at V and 0 bases at J, with 11 bases between. This CDR3 has 15 amino acids. In DNA, the CDR3 is TGTGCCAGCGGAACTCCGAGCTCTGGGGCCAACGTCCTGACTTTC. Its protein is CASGTPSSGANVLTF.

The V and J genes are TRBV12-3 or TRBV12-4 and TRBJ2-5; D is unresolved. Between the trimmed V and J ends, which lost 5 bases and 7 bases, there was a span of 23 bases. The CDR3 length is 16 residues. In DNA form, the CDR3 reads TGTGCCAGCAGTCCCCCGGAAGGGCCCTCATGGGCGACCCAGTACTTC. This gives the protein CASSPPEGPSWATQYF.

This clonotype was seen a handful of times. The chain combines TRBV12-3 or TRBV12-4 with TRBJ2-1, with 8 positions matching TRBD2. Trimming cost V 3 bases and J 9 bases; bases outside gene matches: 10. This CDR3 spans 15 amino acids. CDR3 nucleotides: TGTGCCAGCAGTTTCGGTCGGGGGGGCCTGATTGAGCAGTTCTTC. This encodes CASSFGRGGLIEQFF.

This clonotype was observed a few times. The rearrangement uses TRBV5-1 and TRBJ1-1; D possibly corresponds to TRBD1 (5 bases). CDR1 and CDR2 (germline): SGHRS, YFSETQ. CDR3 length: 15 amino acids. Between the trimmed V and J ends, which lost 4 bases and 3 bases, there was a span of 16 bases. The CDR3 spells CASSLFGGEDTEAFF. DNA for the CDR3: TGCGCCAGCAGCCTTTTTGGGGGGGAAGACACTGAAGCTTTCTTT.

This clonotype showed up many times. V gene TRBV27 combines with J gene TRBJ2-1, with 9 bases that match TRBD1. CDR3 length equals 15 residues. Per the germline V gene, CDR1 is MNHEY and CDR2 is SMNVEV (reference sequence). V dropped 4 bases and J dropped 3; count of bases not matched to a gene: 4. CDR3 loop: CASSYRDRDYNEQFF. The CDR3 DNA is TGTGCCAGCAGTTACCGGGACAGGGACTACAATGAGCAGTTCTTC.

V and J are TRBV14 and TRBJ1-4; no reliable D call. The CDR3 covers 16 residues. CDR1 and CDR2 from the germline V gene are SGHDN and FVKESK. V lost 4 bases and J 0 bases, leaving 12 bases between the germline ends. CDR3 DNA: TGTGCCAGCAGCCCCAGACACATTGCAACTAATGAAAAACTGTTTTTT. Its protein is CASSPRHIATNEKLFF.

The table lists this clonotype with many counts. The chain has TRBV6-5 and TRBJ2-1; 11 bases fit TRBD2. The length of the CDR3 is 16 residues. The germline V gene encodes CDR1 MNHEY and CDR2 SVGAGI. V was pared by 1 base and J by 7 bases, with 6 bases of the junction left unmatched. This chain's CDR3 is CASSYFTSGSLNEQFF. CDR3 in DNA: TGTGCCAGCAGTTACTTCACTAGCGGGAGTTTAAATGAGCAGTTCTTC.

This clonotype was seen repeatedly, ten times or more. The chain links TRBV15 to TRBJ2-5; 9 nucleotides match TRBD2. With V trimmed by 7 bases and J by 2 bases, 8 bases remained unmatched. CDR1 is LNHNV, CDR2 YYDKDF, per germline (reference sequence). CDR3 length equals 15 residues. CDR3 amino acids: CATKASGIFQETQYF. The DNA for the CDR3 is TGTGCCACCAAGGCTAGCGGGATCTTTCAAGAGACCCAGTACTTC.

The V and J genes are TRBV7-7 and TRBJ2-1; D gene unclear. The CDR3 length is 16 residues. The germline CDR1 and CDR2 sequences are SSHAT and FNYEAQ (reference sequence). The V end lost 1 base, the J end lost 7 bases, and 17 bases lay between the germline ends. The CDR3 here is CASSLVLASTTNEQFF. The DNA of the CDR3 is TGTGCCAGCAGCTTAGTTTTAGCCTCGACGACTAATGAGCAGTTCTTC.

This clonotype came up many times. The CDR3 bases are TGTGCCAGCATCGAATGGGGCGTGCAAGAGACCCAGTACTTC. It translates to CASIEWGVQETQYF. J is TRBJ2-5 and V is TRBV7-9; possibly TRBD1 for D (5 bases). This CDR3 is built from 14 residues. The germline CDR1 and CDR2 sequences are SEHNR and FQNEAQ (reference sequence). Trimming removed 7 bases at V and 2 bases at J, with 14 bases between.

The rearrangement links TRBV5-1 to TRBJ2-2; possible D gene TRBD1, 6 bases. The CDR3 is 15 residues long. Trimming removed 4 bases from V and 4 bases from J, with 14 bases in between. Germline-derived CDR1 and CDR2 are SGHRS and YFSETQ. CDR3: CASSNGQTRTGELFF. CDR3 bases: TGCGCCAGCAGCAACGGACAGACACGCACCGGGGAGCTGTTTTTT.

This clonotype was seen repeatedly, ten times or more. Here the CDR3 reads CASSPPLAGASTDTQYF. CDR3 sequence (DNA): TGTGCCAGCAGTCCGCCACTAGCGGGGGCTAGCACAGATACGCAGTATTTT. The chain links TRBV12-3 or TRBV12-4 to TRBJ2-3, with 11 bases identical to TRBD2. The CDR3 runs 17 residues. Trimming removed 5 bases from V and 0 bases from J; junction bases left unmatched: 7.

This clonotype was picked up many times. The V call is TRBV20-1, the J call TRBJ2-7; D might be TRBD1 (7 bases). Germline V gives CDR1 DFQATT, CDR2 SNEGSKA (reference sequence). This CDR3 is 13 amino acids long. The ends were cut back, 4 bases at V and 3 bases at J, with 13 bases in the middle. CDR3 in amino acids: CSAKGRGDYEQYV. CDR3 DNA: TGCAGTGCTAAAGGCAGGGGGGACTACGAGCAGTACGTC.

The V call is TRBV5-6, the J call TRBJ1-5; no clear D gene. From germline, CDR1 is SGHDT and CDR2 YYEEEE. The CDR3 covers 14 residues. V lost 0 bases and J 3 bases, leaving 7 bases between the germline ends. The CDR3, as DNA: TGTGCCAGCAGCTTGGAAGGGAACAATCAGCCCCAGCATTTT. It encodes CASSLEGNNQPQHF.

This clonotype came up many times. V gene TRBV12-3 or TRBV12-4 combines with J gene TRBJ1-3, with a possible D match to TRBD1 (6 bases). The V gene lost 5 bases and the J gene lost 4 bases, with 15 bases spanning the gap. The CDR3 consists of 15 residues. As DNA, the CDR3 is TGTGCCAGCAGTAACCAGGACAGTTCCGGAAACACCATATATTTT. Its translation is CASSNQDSSGNTIYF.

The sample holds many counts of this clonotype. The rearrangement joins TRBV5-1 to TRBJ2-3; 8 positions match TRBD2. V shed 3 bases and J 10 bases; nucleotides not matched to a gene: 13. The CDR3 sequence is 15 residues long. In germline, CDR1 is SGHRS, CDR2 YFSETQ. This CDR3 reads CASSWTLAEGKSQYF. The CDR3 DNA reads as TGCGCCAGCAGCTGGACACTAGCGGAGGGGAAATCGCAGTATTTT.

This clonotype was seen only once. The chain links TRBV20-1 to TRBJ2-6; a weak D match, TRBD1 (6 bases). V was cut by 2 bases and J by 4 bases, with 18 bases left in between. Germline assignment: CDR1 DFQATT and CDR2 SNEGSKA (reference sequence). CDR3 length: 17 amino acids. The CDR3 nucleotides read TGCAGTGCTAGAAAACAGGGAAGGGGATTAGGGGCCAACGTCCTGACTTTC. Its translation: CSARKQGRGLGANVLTF.